This T cell receptor beta chain was profiled in a study of neoadjuvant anti-PD-1 for oral cavity cancer. This table comes from immunoSEQ multiplex PCR, and its TCRdb copy is limited to in-frame clones, with some not included. The table records more than 4,500 clones, roughly 60% of them present only once. Germline V gene lookup returns CDR1 SGHAT and CDR2 FQNNGV. Trimming took 4 bases from V and 10 from J; bases not matched to a gene: 11. The CDR3 extends over 17 amino acids. Sample: tumor tissue, taken before nivolumab (anti-PD-1) treatment. The J gene is TRBJ1-6, the V gene TRBV11-2; TRBD1 matches 12 bases. This clonotype originated in a person between 40 and 85 years old with oral cavity squamous cell carcinoma. The chain's CDR3 is CASSSLRDRGLWSPLHF. The CDR3 DNA follows: TGTGCCAGCAGCTCCCTCCGGGACAGGGGGCTTTGGTCACCCCTCCACTTT.